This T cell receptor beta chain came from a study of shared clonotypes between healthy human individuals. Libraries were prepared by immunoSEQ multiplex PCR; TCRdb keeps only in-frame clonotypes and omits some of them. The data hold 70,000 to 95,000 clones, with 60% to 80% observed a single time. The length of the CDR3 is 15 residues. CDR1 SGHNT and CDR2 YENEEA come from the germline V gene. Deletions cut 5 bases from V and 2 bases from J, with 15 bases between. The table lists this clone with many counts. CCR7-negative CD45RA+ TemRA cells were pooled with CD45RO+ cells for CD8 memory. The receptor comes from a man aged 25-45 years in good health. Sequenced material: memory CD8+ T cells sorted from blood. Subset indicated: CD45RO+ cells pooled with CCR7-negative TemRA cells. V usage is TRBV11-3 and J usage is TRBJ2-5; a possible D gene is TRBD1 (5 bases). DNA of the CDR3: TGTGCCAGCAGCGCGGAGCAGGGTGCGCAAGAGACCCAGTACTTC. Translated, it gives CASSAEQGAQETQYF.